The 21 T cell receptor beta chains given below trace back to one sample, sequenced in a study of CD4 T cells in relation to SARS-CoV-2 and coronaviruses. Their specific antigens are unknown. Measured with immunoSEQ multiplex PCR; TCRdb has only the in-frame clones, and not every one. The sample records approximately 24,000 clones, 60% to 85% being singletons. Before the COVID-19 pandemic, during about 2011-2019, CD4+ T cells were taken from unexposed donors. CD4+ T cells were isolated from the cells after about ten days of culture. Material: CD4+ T cells from PBMCs, cultured in vitro. All receptors come from a human donor in good health.

The CDR3 loop is CASSLGGGSNYNEQFF. The CDR3 DNA sequence: TGTGCCAGTAGCCTAGGGGGCGGGTCTAACTACAATGAGCAGTTCTTC. The chain links TRBV19 to TRBJ2-1, with 7 positions matching TRBD1. The V segment lost 6 bases and the J segment 3 bases; nucleotides outside the gene matches: 11. Germline CDR1 reads LNHDA; CDR2 reads SQIVND (reference sequence). CDR3 size: 16 residues.

The chain links TRBV10-3 to TRBJ2-7, with 7 bases fitting TRBD1. Looked up from germline, CDR1 is ENHRY and CDR2 is SYGVKD. There are 11 residues in the CDR3. The trim removed 5 bases at V and 6 bases at J, leaving 1 base unmatched. CDR3 in DNA: TGTGCCATCAGTCGACAGGGCGAGCAGTACTTC. It specifies CAISRQGEQYF.

This chain links TRBV7-2 with TRBJ2-7, with 7 bases lining up with TRBD1. Losses at the gene ends were 4 bases for V and 2 bases for J; bases not matched to a gene: 5. The CDR3 consists of 14 residues. CDR1 is SGHTA, CDR2 FQGNSA, per germline. CDR3 region: CASSSWGTAYEQYF. CDR3 coding DNA: TGTGCCAGCAGCTCTTGGGGGACAGCCTACGAGCAGTACTTC.

The genes are TRBV25-1 and TRBJ1-2; 7 bases are shared with TRBD1. Germline V CDR1 and CDR2: MGHDK, SYGVNS. J lost 2 bases, V lost 3 bases, and 6 bases had no gene match. The CDR3 spans 15 residues. DNA for the CDR3: TGTGCCAGCAGTGACACCCCAGGGGGGAACTATGGCTACACCTTC. Translation: CASSDTPGGNYGYTF.

The chain couples TRBV9 to TRBJ2-1; D is unclear. The length of the CDR3 is 14 residues. Germline values: CDR1 SGDLS, CDR2 YYNGEE. V was clipped by 4 bases and J by 5 bases, with 13 bases between them. The CDR3 DNA reads TGTGCCAGCAGCCCGAGGTGGGAAAACAATGAGCAGTTCTTC. Its translation: CASSPRWENNEQFF.

Only a few counts were recorded for this clone. This chain connects TRBV6-5 to TRBJ2-1; D gene uncertain. Between the trimmed V and J ends, which lost 4 bases and 10 bases, there was a span of 11 bases. Germline lookup yields CDR1 MNHEY and CDR2 SVGAGI. CDR3 length equals 12 residues. The CDR3 is CASSSAYGEQFF. CDR3 DNA sequence: TGTGCCAGCAGTTCCGCATATGGGGAGCAGTTCTTC.

This clone was observed once. This rearrangement joins TRBV25-1 to TRBJ2-3; either TRBD1 or TRBD2 may fit D (5 bases each). Trimming shortened V by 3 bases and J by 4 bases, and 14 bases separated the two germline ends. Germline V gives CDR1 MGHDK, CDR2 SYGVNS. The CDR3 loop spans 15 amino acids. The CDR3 DNA sequence: TGTGCCAGCAGTGACCTGGGTTTGGGGGCAGATACGCAGTATTTT. Residues: CASSDLGLGADTQYF.

This chain links TRBV19 with TRBJ2-2; possibly TRBD2 for D (5 bases). The CDR3 runs 14 residues. Between the trimmed V and J ends, which lost 0 bases and 5 bases, there was a span of 7 bases. Germline V CDR1 and CDR2: LNHDA, SQIVND (reference sequence). Written as DNA, the CDR3 is TGTGCCAGTAGTATAGACCGGGGTACCGGGGAGCTGTTTTTT. This sequence encodes CASSIDRGTGELFF.

This chain connects TRBV5-1 to TRBJ2-7, with a possible D match to TRBD1 (6 bases). The CDR3 length is 12 residues. V lost 4 bases and J 6 bases, leaving 11 bases between the germline ends. Germline lookup yields CDR1 SGHRS and CDR2 YFSETQ. The CDR3 protein is CASSDTGSEQYF. The CDR3 DNA sequence: TGCGCCAGCAGCGATACAGGGAGCGAGCAGTACTTC.

The chain employs TRBV6-5 and TRBJ2-3; 9 bases match TRBD2. The CDR3 is 15 residues long. Germline V gene sequence: CDR1 MNHEY, CDR2 SVGAGI. The V and J ends lost 6 bases and 4 bases, in that order; junction bases with no gene match: 8. This CDR3 reads CASSVAGAKSDTQYF. The CDR3 region has the DNA TGTGCCAGCAGCGTAGCGGGGGCCAAATCAGATACGCAGTATTTT.

The CDR3 here is CASSGQGQETQYF. CDR3 DNA sequence: TGTGCCAGCAGTGGACAGGGGCAAGAGACCCAGTACTTC. V gene TRBV27 combines with J gene TRBJ2-5; the match to TRBD1 covers 9 bases. This CDR3 comprises 13 residues. The trim removed 5 bases at V and 2 bases at J, leaving 0 bases unmatched. Germline V CDR1 and CDR2: MNHEY, SMNVEV (reference sequence).

V usage is TRBV7-9 and J usage is TRBJ2-2; TRBD1 matches 7 bases. Looked up from germline, CDR1 is SEHNR and CDR2 is FQNEAQ (reference sequence). This CDR3 region has 13 residues. Unmatched junction bases numbered 1, after V lost 5 bases and J lost 4 bases. The DNA of the CDR3 is TGTGCCAGCAGCAGGGACAGCACCGGGGAGCTGTTTTTT. Encoded protein: CASSRDSTGELFF.

The sample holds a few counts of this clone. The chain recombines TRBV4-1 with TRBJ1-3; D perhaps matches TRBD1 (6 bases). Trimming left V 4 bases short and J 4 bases short, with 14 bases between. The CDR3 is 15 amino acids. The germline V gene encodes CDR1 MGHRA and CDR2 YSYEKL. CDR3: CASSPQGGYGNTIYF. In DNA form, the CDR3 reads TGCGCCAGCAGCCCCCAAGGGGGTTACGGAAACACCATATATTTT.

This clone has a handful of counts. The chain combines TRBV28 with TRBJ1-1; 8 bases are a match to TRBD1. The germline gives CDR1 MDHEN, CDR2 SYDVKM. This CDR3 has 14 residues. J was trimmed by 4 bases and V by 6 bases; bases with no gene match: 7. CDR3 DNA: TGTGCCAGCAGCCCTGGGGACAGGCCCACTGAAGCTTTCTTT. It specifies CASSPGDRPTEAFF.

V usage is TRBV10-3 and J usage is TRBJ2-5; 8 positions agree with TRBD2. Germline CDR1 reads ENHRY; CDR2 reads SYGVKD. V gave up 5 bases and J gave up 5 bases; unmatched junction bases: 4. CDR3 size: 13 residues. CDR3 amino acids: CAISYSGGETQYF. CDR3 nucleotide sequence: TGTGCCATCAGTTACAGCGGGGGTGAGACCCAGTACTTC.

DNA for the CDR3: TGTGCCAGCAGCTCCGGGACCAATCAGCCCCAGCATTTT. Translated, it gives CASSSGTNQPQHF. This rearrangement joins TRBV7-9 to TRBJ1-5; D may be TRBD1 (5 bases). The CDR3 is made up of 13 amino acids. Trimming left V 4 bases short and J 3 bases short, with 7 bases between. CDR1 and CDR2 from the germline V gene are SEHNR and FQNEAQ (reference sequence).

This clone was detected a few times. The chain couples TRBV10-3 to TRBJ2-2; D might be TRBD2 (6 bases). The V end lost 6 bases, the J end lost 8 bases, and 22 bases lay between the germline ends. This CDR3 region has 16 residues. CDR1 ENHRY and CDR2 SYGVKD come from the germline V gene. The CDR3 here is CAIRSTRAGTGGELFF. CDR3 DNA sequence: TGTGCCATCAGATCGACTAGGGCGGGAACGGGAGGGGAGCTGTTTTTT.

The chain has TRBV10-2 and TRBJ1-6; 9 bases are a match to TRBD1. The CDR3 consists of 15 residues. Trimming took 5 bases from V and 9 from J; bases not matched to a gene: 8. CDR1 and CDR2 (germline): WSHSY, SAAADI. CDR3 amino acids: CASSPGQGRGSPLHF. The CDR3 coding sequence is TGCGCCAGCAGTCCCGGACAGGGGAGAGGTTCACCCCTCCACTTT.

The V call is TRBV5-1, the J call TRBJ2-7; D is possibly TRBD1 or TRBD2 (5 bases each). The V end was cut by 4 bases, the J end by 6 bases, with 14 bases between. Germline V gene data show CDR1 as SGHRS and CDR2 as YFSETQ. This CDR3 has 13 residues. CDR3 nucleotide sequence: TGCGCCAGCAGCCCCGTTGTGAGGGGCGAGCAGTACTTC. This encodes CASSPVVRGEQYF.

This clone was recorded once. The V call is TRBV19, the J call TRBJ1-1; TRBD1 aligns across 10 bases. Germline CDR1 and CDR2: LNHDA and SQIVND (reference sequence). The V gene end was trimmed by 0 bases and the J gene end by 0 bases; junction bases not matched to a gene: 13. CDR3 length: 20 amino acids. The CDR3 is CASSIDLFMTGGTLNTEAFF. CDR3 nucleotide sequence: TGTGCCAGTAGTATAGATCTATTTATGACAGGGGGCACCCTGAACACTGAAGCTTTCTTT.

This CDR3 is CASSEAVGTYNSPLHF. CDR3 nucleotides: TGTGCCAGCAGTGAAGCCGTAGGGACCTATAATTCACCCCTCCACTTT. The chain couples TRBV2 to TRBJ1-6; unclear D gene. The CDR3 covers 16 residues. V was trimmed by 0 bases and J by 2 bases, leaving 8 bases between them. Germline-derived CDR1 and CDR2 are SNHLY and FYNNEI. Complete variable domain (other parts from reference TRBV2 and TRBJ1-6): EPEVTQTPSHQVTQMGQEVILRCVPISNHLYFYWYRQILGQKVEFLVSFYNNEISEKSEIFDDQFSVERPDGSNFTLKIRSTKLEDSAMYFCASSEAVGTYNSPLHFGNGTRLTVT.